A single sample is the source of the 18 T cell receptor beta chains below, sequenced in a study of blood T cell repertoires in COVID-19. Assay: immunoSEQ multiplex PCR; the TCRdb copy retains only in-frame clones and omits some. The table has 400,000 or so clones, more than 85% seen once. Sequenced: peripheral blood. These receptors were taken from a human donor in a cohort sampled during active COVID-19.

V usage is TRBV2 and J usage is TRBJ1-4; D is ambiguous. Germline V CDR1 and CDR2: SNHLY, FYNNEI. V was trimmed by 6 bases and J by 7 bases, leaving 15 bases between them. The CDR3 has 14 residues. In DNA, the CDR3 is TGTGCCAGCAGCCCCCGTGATGAACTTGAAAAACTGTTTTTT. This sequence encodes CASSPRDELEKLFF. Full variable domain (rest looked up from reference TRBV2 and TRBJ1-4): EPEVTQTPSHQVTQMGQEVILRCVPISNHLYFYWYRQILGQKVEFLVSFYNNEISEKSEIFDDQFSVERPDGSNFTLKIRSTKLEDSAMYFCASSPRDELEKLFFGSGTQLSVL.

In the case of this clone: The same CDR3 is also encoded by other DNA sequences in this sample. The chain has TRBV18 and TRBJ1-5; possible D gene TRBD1, 6 bases. Trimming took 4 bases from V and 6 from J, leaving 13 bases between them. Germline lookup yields CDR1 KGHSH and CDR2 LQKENI. This CDR3 region has 14 residues. Here the CDR3 reads CASSLQGWSQPQHF. The CDR3 DNA follows: TGTGCCAGCTCACTACAGGGTTGGAGTCAGCCCCAGCATTTT.

This clone showed up just a few times. The chain has TRBV6-2 or TRBV6-3 and TRBJ2-7; TRBD1 might be the D (6 bases). The CDR3 is 15 residues long. CDR1 and CDR2 from the germline V gene are MNHEY and SVGEGT. The germline V and J ends were trimmed by 5 bases and 1 base, with 15 bases remaining between them. Here the CDR3 DNA reads TGTGCCAGCAGTCCAACGGGACACCTTTCCTACGAGCAGTACTTC. Protein sequence: CASSPTGHLSYEQYF.

The CDR3 protein is CASSDIASGAEAFF. CDR3 nucleotide sequence: TGTGCCAGCAGTGACATCGCCTCCGGGGCTGAAGCTTTCTTT. V and J are TRBV25-1 and TRBJ1-1; D is undetermined. From germline, CDR1 is MGHDK and CDR2 SYGVNS. V was trimmed by 3 bases and J by 6 bases, leaving 14 bases between them. CDR3 length: 14 residues.

The rearrangement joins TRBV14 to TRBJ2-7; possible D gene TRBD2, 6 bases. The CDR3 consists of 15 residues. V lost 4 bases to trimming and J lost 6 bases, with 19 bases between them. Germline loops: CDR1 SGHDN, CDR2 FVKESK. The CDR3 here is CASSPLGGVGSEQYF. DNA of the CDR3: TGTGCCAGCAGCCCCCTCGGCGGGGTCGGGAGCGAGCAGTACTTC.

This sequence joins TRBV7-9 and TRBJ2-2; no clear D gene. Trimming stripped 3 bases from V and 1 base from J, with 15 bases between. Germline V CDR1 and CDR2: SEHNR, FQNEAQ (reference sequence). This CDR3 is built from 17 residues. The chain's CDR3 is CASSLPYLAVNTGELFF. In DNA form, the CDR3 reads TGTGCCAGCAGCTTGCCCTACTTGGCGGTGAACACCGGGGAGCTGTTTTTT.

The chain has TRBV5-6 and TRBJ2-1; 8 nucleotides agree with TRBD2. V gave up 4 bases and J gave up 10 bases; unmatched junction bases: 7. Looked up from germline, CDR1 is SGHDT and CDR2 is YYEEEE. The CDR3 runs to 13 residues. The CDR3 protein is CASSRPGTREQFF. As DNA, the CDR3 is TGTGCCAGCAGCAGACCCGGGACTAGGGAGCAGTTCTTC.

The CDR3 sequence: CASSQDLLRQGINYGYTF. CDR3 coding DNA: TGCGCCAGCAGCCAAGACTTGCTTCGGCAGGGGATTAACTATGGCTACACCTTC. The rearrangement uses TRBV4-1 and TRBJ1-2, with D tentatively TRBD1 (6 bases). Per germline, CDR1 MGHRA and CDR2 YSYEKL. CDR3 length: 18 amino acids. V lost 0 bases to trimming and J lost 1 base, with 18 bases between them.

This rearrangement joins TRBV5-6 to TRBJ2-7; TRBD2 is a possible D gene (6 bases). The CDR3 has 16 amino acids. Germline assignment: CDR1 SGHDT and CDR2 YYEEEE. Trimming took 0 bases from V and 5 from J, leaving 18 bases between them. CDR3 DNA sequence: TGTGCCAGCAGCTTGGTTTTGACGGGAGTTGACGACGAGCAGTACTTC. Translation gives CASSLVLTGVDDEQYF.

The V call is TRBV12-3 or TRBV12-4, the J call TRBJ2-1; 7 positions match TRBD2. V trimming: 6 bases; J trimming: 8 bases; junction bases outside the gene matches: 4. The CDR3 totals 12 residues. The CDR3 sequence is CASSLSGDEQFF. The CDR3 DNA sequence: TGTGCCAGCAGCTTAAGCGGGGATGAGCAGTTCTTC.

The chain couples TRBV28 to TRBJ2-7; 7 bases match TRBD1. This CDR3 is built from 17 residues. Germline CDR1 and CDR2: MDHEN and SYDVKM. With V trimmed by 7 bases and J by 6 bases, 21 bases remained unmatched. DNA of the CDR3: TGTGCCAGCACCTCGGGACAGACAGAGCACAGATTCTCCGAGCAGTACTTC. This encodes CASTSGQTEHRFSEQYF. Using reference TRBV28 and TRBJ2-7 for the parts outside the CDR3, the full variable domain is DVKVTQSSRYLVKRTGEKVFLECVQDMDHENMFWYRQDPGLGLRLIYFSYDVKMKEKGDIPEGYSVSREKKERFSLILESASTNQTSMYLCASTSGQTEHRFSEQYFGPGTRLTVT.

The V call is TRBV19, the J call TRBJ1-5; D remains unclear. V shed 4 bases and J shed 0 bases, with 7 bases lying between them. CDR1 is LNHDA, CDR2 SQIVND, per germline (reference sequence). There are 14 residues in the CDR3. The CDR3 protein is CASSRASSNQPQHF. The CDR3 nucleotides read TGTGCCAGTAGTAGGGCCAGTAGCAATCAGCCCCAGCATTTT.

This clone was recorded once. The chain links TRBV3-1 (or the pseudogene TRBV3-2) to TRBJ2-7; the match to TRBD1 covers 11 bases. After removal of 4 bases from V and 0 bases from J, the junction contained 8 bases not matched to a gene. The CDR3 extends over 17 amino acids. Germline V lookup: CDR1 LGHDT, CDR2 YNNKEL (reference sequence). CDR3 sequence: CASSLRDRGSSSYEQYF. The CDR3, as DNA: TGTGCCAGCAGCCTCCGGGACAGGGGGTCCAGCTCCTACGAGCAGTACTTC.

This rearrangement joins TRBV15 to TRBJ2-5; a weak D match, TRBD2 (6 bases). The ends were cut back, 0 bases at V and 5 bases at J, with 19 bases in the middle. Germline CDR1 reads LNHNV; CDR2 reads YYDKDF (reference sequence). This CDR3 spans 17 amino acids. The CDR3 reads CATSRDGVVGRDETQYF. CDR3 DNA: TGTGCCACCAGCAGAGATGGTGTCGTGGGGCGGGACGAGACCCAGTACTTC.

The chain combines TRBV7-9 with TRBJ2-2; 11 nucleotides line up with TRBD1. Trimming at V came to 5 bases and at J to 6 bases, leaving 8 bases not matched to a gene. This CDR3 has 16 amino acids. Germline CDR1 is SEHNR and CDR2 is FQNEAQ (reference sequence). CDR3 nucleotide sequence: TGTGCCAGCAGCCCCGGGACAGGGGGATCTTCCGGGGAGCTGTTTTTT. Encoded protein: CASSPGTGGSSGELFF.

This chain joins TRBV5-1 and TRBJ1-6; 7 positions match TRBD1. Unmatched junction bases numbered 3, after V lost 4 bases and J lost 2 bases. This CDR3 contains 15 residues. Germline CDR1 and CDR2: SGHRS and YFSETQ. CDR3 DNA: TGCGCCAGCAGCGTACAGGGGCCCTATAATTCACCCCTCCACTTT. It translates to CASSVQGPYNSPLHF.

The chain has TRBV28 and TRBJ2-7; D is unclear. CDR1 is MDHEN and CDR2 is SYDVKM in the germline V gene. Deletions cut 5 bases from V and 4 bases from J, with 12 bases between. CDR3 length: 13 amino acids. The CDR3 spells CASSQRARYEQYF. CDR3 in DNA: TGTGCCAGCAGTCAACGAGCGCGTTACGAGCAGTACTTC.

The rearrangement uses TRBV16 and TRBJ1-2; D perhaps matches TRBD1 (5 bases). V was pared by 2 bases and J by 6 bases, with 10 bases between. Germline V lookup: CDR1 KGHSY, CDR2 FQNENV. This CDR3 region has 13 residues. The CDR3 is CASSQTGHDGYTF. The CDR3 region has the DNA TGTGCCAGCAGCCAAACAGGTCATGATGGCTACACCTTC.